This record looks at one T cell receptor beta chain sequence and its context. This clonotype was counted at least ten times. Its antigen is not yet known. No much larger clonotype is one base removed from it; base qualities were not supplied. These data originate in a study of blood T cells in healthy people across ages (dated by TCRdb to about 2015). Regarding the complete study: Template switching captured roughly one uniquely barcoded TCR beta cDNA molecule per two T cells in model experiments. To avoid experimental bias, donors of different ages were distributed randomly across sequencing lanes. For two donors (one aged 18 to 30 and one aged 80 or older), the study analyzed two additional independent replicas of 1 million unique cDNA reads from the same blood draw. Using deep sequencing normalized with unique cDNA molecular identifiers, the study measured how TCR beta repertoire diversity changes with age. The donors were divided into four age groups: young (average around 16 years), middle-aged (approximately 41), aged (approximately 59) and long-lived (roughly 82). The study at large found these results: Compared with the aged group, more naive CD4+ T cells, fewer expanded clones and increased TCR diversity were shown by the long-lived group, suggesting age selection. Estimates of total diversity from one million sequenced T cells were regarded as lower bounds and underestimates. Observed TCR beta diversity per million T cells fell roughly linearly with age, and a significant reduction was already apparent by age roughly 40. The percentage of naive T cells measured by flow cytometry correlated strongly with observed TCR beta diversity. Bulk unsorted PBMC profiling prevented conclusive comparison of naive and antigen-experienced compartments. Donor CMV infection status was unknown, potentially confounding age-related changes in expanded clonotypes.

The approximately 41 donors, aged about 6 to 100 years, were systemically healthy Caucasian individuals from Russia. Each donor gave 8 to 10 milliliters of peripheral blood, drawn into EDTA-treated Vacutainer tubes. Ficoll-Paque density-gradient centrifugation was used to isolate PBMCs, with at least 6 million obtained per sample. Trizol reagent was used to extract total RNA from PBMCs, with at least 5.5 micrograms per sample. Naive CD45RAhigh/CD27high T cell percentages were measured by flow cytometry on a PBMC aliquot from every donor. Receptor amplification or capture employed 5' RACE. The instrument was an Illumina HiSeq 2500. A second about 7 to 11 cycle PCR used a sample-barcoded 5' primer and a J-beta primer mix. A template-switch 5' adaptor carrying 12 random nucleotides introduced a unique molecular identifier onto each TCR beta cDNA molecule. At least 2.5 million CDR3-containing paired-end reads were obtained from each sample. First-strand cDNA synthesis was performed from all RNA using the Mint cDNA synthesis kit, with priming by a TRBC-specific oligonucleotide. Following uracil-DNA glycosylase treatment, all cDNA underwent a first 18-cycle PCR with the universal primers M1SS and BC2_uni_R. The paper's data handling went like this. For normalization, 1 million high-quality reads were randomly selected from each sample, with every read carrying a distinct molecular identifier. Reads with shared molecular identifiers were discarded instead of being binned into consensus sequences. CDR3 identification, clonotype clustering and error correction used MiTCR with a Q25 quality threshold and the strictest error-elimination algorithm. Lower-bound total TCR beta diversity was estimated with a nonparametric unseen species model using Euler transformation. The raw public reads went through TCRdb reprocessing: fastp at Q25, MiXCR clone calling, in-frame beta chains kept. A single entry per CDR3 protein holds the most common genes and DNA from its merged rows. TCRdb's processing, not the authors' own work, is the source of the V and J calls. The sample table holds over 950,000 distinct CDR3 sequences, of which roughly two fifths were seen once. About an eighth of the sample belongs to the ten largest clones.

The receptor comes from a man younger than 35 in good health. Specimen: blood.

In nucleotide form, the sequence is TGCAGTGCTAGGAGGGTTGGGGAGACCCAGTACTTC. Its protein product is CSARRVGETQYF. The chain uses TRBV20-1 and TRBJ2-5; matching of 5 bases hints at TRBD2 as the D gene. The CDR3 starts with the cysteine, ends with the phenylalanine, and has 12 residues. Just CDR3 DNA is preserved here, 36 bases in frame from base 1. The germline V gene (reference sequence) sets CDR1 to DFQATT and CDR2 to SNEGSKA. V and J are truncated by 3 bases and 5 bases respectively, leaving an intervening sequence of 10 bases.